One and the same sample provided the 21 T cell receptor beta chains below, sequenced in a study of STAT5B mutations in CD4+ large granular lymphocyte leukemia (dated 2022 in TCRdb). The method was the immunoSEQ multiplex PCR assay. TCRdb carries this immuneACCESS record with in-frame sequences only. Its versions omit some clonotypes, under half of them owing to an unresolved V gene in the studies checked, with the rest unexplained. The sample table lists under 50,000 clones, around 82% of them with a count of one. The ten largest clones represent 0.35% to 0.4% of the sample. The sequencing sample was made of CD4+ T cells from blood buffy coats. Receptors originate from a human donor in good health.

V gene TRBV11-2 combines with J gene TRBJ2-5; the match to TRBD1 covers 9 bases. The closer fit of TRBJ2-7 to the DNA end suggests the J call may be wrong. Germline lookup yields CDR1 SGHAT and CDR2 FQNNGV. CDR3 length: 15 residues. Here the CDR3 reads CASRRPGTGLGEQYF. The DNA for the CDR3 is TGTGCCAGCAGGCGACCCGGGACAGGGTTGGGCGAGCAGTACTTC.

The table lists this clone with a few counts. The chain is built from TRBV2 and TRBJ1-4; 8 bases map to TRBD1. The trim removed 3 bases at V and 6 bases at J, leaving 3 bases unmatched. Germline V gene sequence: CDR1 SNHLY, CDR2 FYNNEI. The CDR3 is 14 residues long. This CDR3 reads CASSEDREYEKLFF. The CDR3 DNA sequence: TGTGCCAGCAGTGAGGACAGGGAGTATGAAAAACTGTTTTTT.

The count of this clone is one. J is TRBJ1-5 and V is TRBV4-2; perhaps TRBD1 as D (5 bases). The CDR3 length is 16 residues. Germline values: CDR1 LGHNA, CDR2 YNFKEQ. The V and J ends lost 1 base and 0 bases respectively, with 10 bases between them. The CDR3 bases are TGTGCCAGCAGCCAAGGGGACTCGCGTAGCAATCAGCCCCAGCATTTT. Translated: CASSQGDSRSNQPQHF.

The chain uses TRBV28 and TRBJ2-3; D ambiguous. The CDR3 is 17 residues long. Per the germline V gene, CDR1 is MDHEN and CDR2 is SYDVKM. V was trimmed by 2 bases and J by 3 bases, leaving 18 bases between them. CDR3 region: CASSLMQYPTKTDTQYF. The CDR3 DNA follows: TGTGCCAGCAGTTTAATGCAGTACCCAACCAAGACAGATACGCAGTATTTT. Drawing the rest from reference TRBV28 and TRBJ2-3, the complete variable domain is DVKVTQSSRYLVKRTGEKVFLECVQDMDHENMFWYRQDPGLGLRLIYFSYDVKMKEKGDIPEGYSVSREKKERFSLILESASTNQTSMYLCASSLMQYPTKTDTQYFGPGTRLTVL.

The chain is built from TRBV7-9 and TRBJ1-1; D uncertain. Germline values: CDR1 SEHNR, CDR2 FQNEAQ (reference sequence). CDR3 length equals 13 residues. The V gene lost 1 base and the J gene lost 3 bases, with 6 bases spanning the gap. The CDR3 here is CASSLERDTEAFF. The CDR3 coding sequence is TGTGCCAGCAGCTTAGAGAGGGACACTGAAGCTTTCTTT.

CDR3 in amino acids: CASSARRGLRNTEAFF. CDR3 in DNA: TGTGCCAGTAGCGCCCGGAGGGGGCTGCGGAACACTGAAGCTTTCTTT. The chain couples TRBV19 to TRBJ1-1, with 7 bases lining up with TRBD1. CDR1 is LNHDA, CDR2 SQIVND, per germline (reference sequence). This CDR3 spans 16 amino acids. Trimming removed 6 bases from V and 1 base from J; junction bases left unmatched: 11.

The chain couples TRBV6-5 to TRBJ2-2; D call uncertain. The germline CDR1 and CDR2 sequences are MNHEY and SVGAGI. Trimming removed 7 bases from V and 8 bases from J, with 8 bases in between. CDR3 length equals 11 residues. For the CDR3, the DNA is TGTGCCAGCACCACTGGTGGGGAGCTGTTTTTT. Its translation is CASTTGGELFF.

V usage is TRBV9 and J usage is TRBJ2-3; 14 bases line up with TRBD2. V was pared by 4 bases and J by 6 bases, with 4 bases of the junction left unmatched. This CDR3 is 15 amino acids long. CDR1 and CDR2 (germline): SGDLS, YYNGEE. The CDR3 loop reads CASSPGLAGEDTQYF. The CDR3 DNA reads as TGTGCCAGCAGCCCGGGACTAGCGGGAGAGGATACGCAGTATTTT.

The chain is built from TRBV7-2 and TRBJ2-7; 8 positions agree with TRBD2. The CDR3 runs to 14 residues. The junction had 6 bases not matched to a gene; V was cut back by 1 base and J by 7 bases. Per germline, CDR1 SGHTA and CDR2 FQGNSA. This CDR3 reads CASSLGYGRGEQYF. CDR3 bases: TGTGCCAGCAGCTTAGGGTACGGGAGGGGTGAGCAGTACTTC.

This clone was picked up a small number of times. The CDR3 nucleotides read TGCAGCGTTACCCGTGGCGGACAGGGGGAAGCTTTCTTT. Translation gives CSVTRGGQGEAFF. The chain has TRBV29-1 and TRBJ1-1; 9 bases line up with TRBD1. This CDR3 has 13 residues. Unmatched junction bases numbered 9, after V lost 5 bases and J lost 8 bases. Germline CDR1 reads SQVTM; CDR2 reads ANQGSEA. Full variable domain (outside the CDR3, taken from reference TRBV29-1 and TRBJ1-1): SAVISQKPSRDICQRGTSLTIQCQVDSQVTMMFWYRQQPGQSLTLIATANQGSEATYESGFVIDKFPISRPNLTFSTLTVSNMSPEDSSIYLCSVTRGGQGEAFFGQGTRLTVV.

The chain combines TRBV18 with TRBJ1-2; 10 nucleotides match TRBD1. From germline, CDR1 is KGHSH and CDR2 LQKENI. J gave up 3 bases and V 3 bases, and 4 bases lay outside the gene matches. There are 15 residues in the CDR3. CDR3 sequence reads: CASSPGTGADYGYTF. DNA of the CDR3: TGTGCCAGCTCACCCGGGACAGGGGCGGACTATGGCTACACCTTC.

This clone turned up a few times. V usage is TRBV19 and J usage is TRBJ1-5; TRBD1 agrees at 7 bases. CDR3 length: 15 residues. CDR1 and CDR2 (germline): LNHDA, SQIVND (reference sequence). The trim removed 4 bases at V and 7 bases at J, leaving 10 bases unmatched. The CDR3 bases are TGTGCCAGTAGTACCATGACAGGGTCGCTGCAGCCCCAGCATTTT. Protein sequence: CASSTMTGSLQPQHF.

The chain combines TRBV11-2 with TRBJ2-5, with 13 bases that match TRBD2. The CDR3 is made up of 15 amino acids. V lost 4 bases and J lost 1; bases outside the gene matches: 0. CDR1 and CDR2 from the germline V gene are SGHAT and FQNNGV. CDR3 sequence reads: CASSWTSGGQETQYF. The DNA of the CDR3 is TGTGCCAGCAGCTGGACTAGCGGGGGCCAAGAGACCCAGTACTTC.

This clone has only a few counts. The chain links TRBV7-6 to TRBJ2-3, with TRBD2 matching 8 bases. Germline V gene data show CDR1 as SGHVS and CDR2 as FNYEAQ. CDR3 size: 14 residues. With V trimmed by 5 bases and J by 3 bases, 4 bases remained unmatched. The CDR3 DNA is TGTGCCAGCAGCGGCGGGAGGAGTACAGATACGCAGTATTTT. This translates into CASSGGRSTDTQYF.

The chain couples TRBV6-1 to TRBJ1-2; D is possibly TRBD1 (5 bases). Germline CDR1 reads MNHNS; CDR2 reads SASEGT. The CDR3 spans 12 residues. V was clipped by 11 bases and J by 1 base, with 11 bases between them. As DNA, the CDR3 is TGTGCCCGAGGGGACCTTAACTATGGCTACACCTTC. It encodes CARGDLNYGYTF.

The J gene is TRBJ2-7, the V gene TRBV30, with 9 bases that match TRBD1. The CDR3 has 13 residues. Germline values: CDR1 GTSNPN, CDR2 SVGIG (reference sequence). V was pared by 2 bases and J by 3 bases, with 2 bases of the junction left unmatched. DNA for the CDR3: TGTGCCTGGAGTCGGGACAGGGACTACGAGCAGTACTTC. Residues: CAWSRDRDYEQYF.

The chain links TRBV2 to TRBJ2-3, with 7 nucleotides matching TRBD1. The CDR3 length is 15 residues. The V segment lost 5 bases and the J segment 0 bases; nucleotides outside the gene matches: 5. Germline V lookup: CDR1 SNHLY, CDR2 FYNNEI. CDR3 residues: CASSRRQGSTDTQYF. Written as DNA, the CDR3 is TGTGCCAGCAGTCGTAGACAGGGTAGCACAGATACGCAGTATTTT.

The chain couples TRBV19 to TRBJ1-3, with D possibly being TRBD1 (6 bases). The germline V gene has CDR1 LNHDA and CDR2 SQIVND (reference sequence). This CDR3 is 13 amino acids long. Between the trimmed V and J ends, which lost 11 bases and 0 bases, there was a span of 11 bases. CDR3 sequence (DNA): TGTGCCGTCGGGGGGCCCTCTGGAAACACCATATATTTT. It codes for CAVGGPSGNTIYF.

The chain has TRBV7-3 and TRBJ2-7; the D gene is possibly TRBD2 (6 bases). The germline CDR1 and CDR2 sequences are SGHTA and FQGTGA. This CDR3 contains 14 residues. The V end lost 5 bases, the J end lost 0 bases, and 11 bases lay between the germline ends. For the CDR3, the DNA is TGTGCCAGCAGCCAGCCGGGAGCCTCCTACGAGCAGTACTTC. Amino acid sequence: CASSQPGASYEQYF.

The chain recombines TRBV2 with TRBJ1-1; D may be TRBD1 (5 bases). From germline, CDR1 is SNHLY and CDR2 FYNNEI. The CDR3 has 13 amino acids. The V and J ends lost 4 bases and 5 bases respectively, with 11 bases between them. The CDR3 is CASSVSGATEAFF. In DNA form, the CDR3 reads TGTGCCAGCAGTGTTAGCGGGGCGACTGAAGCTTTCTTT.

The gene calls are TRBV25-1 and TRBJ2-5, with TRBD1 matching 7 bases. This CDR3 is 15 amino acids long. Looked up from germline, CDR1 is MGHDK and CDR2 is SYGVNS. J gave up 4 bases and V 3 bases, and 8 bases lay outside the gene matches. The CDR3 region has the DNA TGTGCCAGCAGTGAGCACAGGGGATCCGGAGAGACCCAGTACTTC. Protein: CASSEHRGSGETQYF. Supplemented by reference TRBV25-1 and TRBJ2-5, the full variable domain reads EADIYQTPRYLVIGTGKKITLECSQTMGHDKMYWYQQDPGMELHLIHYSYGVNSTEKGDLSSESTVSRIRTEHFPLTLESARPSHTSQYLCASSEHRGSGETQYFGPGTRLLVL.